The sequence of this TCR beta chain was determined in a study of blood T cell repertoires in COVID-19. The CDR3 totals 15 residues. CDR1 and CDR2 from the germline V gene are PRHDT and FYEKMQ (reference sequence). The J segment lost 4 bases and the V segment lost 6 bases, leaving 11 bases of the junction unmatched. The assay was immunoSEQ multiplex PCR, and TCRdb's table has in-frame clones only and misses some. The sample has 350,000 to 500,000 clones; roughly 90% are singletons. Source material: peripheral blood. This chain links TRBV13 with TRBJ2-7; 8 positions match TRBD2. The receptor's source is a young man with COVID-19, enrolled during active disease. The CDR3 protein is CASRGPGLESYEQYF. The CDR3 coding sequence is TGTGCCAGCAGGGGGCCGGGACTAGAATCTTACGAGCAGTACTTC.